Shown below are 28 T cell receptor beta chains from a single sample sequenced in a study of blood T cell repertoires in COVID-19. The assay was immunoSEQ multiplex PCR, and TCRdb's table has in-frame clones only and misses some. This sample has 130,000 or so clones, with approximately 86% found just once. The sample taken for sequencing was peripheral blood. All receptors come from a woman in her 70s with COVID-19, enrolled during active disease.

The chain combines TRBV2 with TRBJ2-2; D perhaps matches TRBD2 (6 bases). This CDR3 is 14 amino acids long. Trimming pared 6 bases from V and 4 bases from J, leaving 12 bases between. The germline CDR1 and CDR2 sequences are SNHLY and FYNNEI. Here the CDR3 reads CASRGGLGTGELFF. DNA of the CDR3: TGTGCCAGCAGGGGGGGATTGGGCACCGGGGAGCTGTTTTTT.

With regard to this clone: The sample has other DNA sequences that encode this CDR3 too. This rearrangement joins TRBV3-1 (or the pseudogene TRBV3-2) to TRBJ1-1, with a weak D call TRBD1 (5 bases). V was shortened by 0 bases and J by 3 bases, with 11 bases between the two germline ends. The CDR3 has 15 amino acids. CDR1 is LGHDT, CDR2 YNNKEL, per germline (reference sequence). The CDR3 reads CASSQDPQGYTEAFF. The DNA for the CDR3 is TGTGCCAGCAGCCAAGATCCCCAGGGATACACTGAAGCTTTCTTT.

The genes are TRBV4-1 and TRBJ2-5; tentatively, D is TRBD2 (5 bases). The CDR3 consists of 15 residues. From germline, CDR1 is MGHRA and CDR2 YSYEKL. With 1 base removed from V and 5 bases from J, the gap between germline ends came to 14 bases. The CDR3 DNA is TGCGCCAGCAGCCAAGCGCGGGTAGGCAGGGAGACCCAGTACTTC. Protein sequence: CASSQARVGRETQYF.

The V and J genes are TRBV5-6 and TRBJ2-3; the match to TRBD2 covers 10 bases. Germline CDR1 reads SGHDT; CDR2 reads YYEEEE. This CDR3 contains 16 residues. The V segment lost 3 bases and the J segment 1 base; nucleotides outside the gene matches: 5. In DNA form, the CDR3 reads TGTGCCAGCAGCTCCTTTCTAGCGGGGGGCACAGATACGCAGTATTTT. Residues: CASSSFLAGGTDTQYF.

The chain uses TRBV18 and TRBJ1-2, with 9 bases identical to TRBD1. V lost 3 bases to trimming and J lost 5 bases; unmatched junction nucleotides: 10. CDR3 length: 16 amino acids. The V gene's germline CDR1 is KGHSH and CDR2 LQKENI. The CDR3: CASSPDKGQGSYGYTF. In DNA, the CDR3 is TGTGCCAGCTCACCGGATAAGGGACAGGGAAGTTATGGCTACACCTTC.

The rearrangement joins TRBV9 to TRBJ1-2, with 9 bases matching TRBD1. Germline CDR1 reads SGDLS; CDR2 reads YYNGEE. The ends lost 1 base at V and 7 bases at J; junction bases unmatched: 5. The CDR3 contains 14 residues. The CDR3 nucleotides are TGTGCCAGCAGCGTACCAACGACAGGGGGTGGCTACACCTTC. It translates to CASSVPTTGGGYTF.

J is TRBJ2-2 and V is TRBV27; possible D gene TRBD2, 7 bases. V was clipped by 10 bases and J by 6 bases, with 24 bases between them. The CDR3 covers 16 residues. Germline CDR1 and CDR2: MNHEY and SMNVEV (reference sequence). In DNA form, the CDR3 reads TGTGCCACCACGCCAGTGAGGGGGGGTGGTCCCGGGGAGCTGTTTTTT. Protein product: CATTPVRGGGPGELFF.

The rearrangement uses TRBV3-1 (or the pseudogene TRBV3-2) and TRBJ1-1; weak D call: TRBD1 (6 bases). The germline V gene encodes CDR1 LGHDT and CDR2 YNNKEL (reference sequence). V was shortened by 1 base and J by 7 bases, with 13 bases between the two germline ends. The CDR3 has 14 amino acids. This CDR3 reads CASSQGSWTVEAFF. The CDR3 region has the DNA TGTGCCAGCAGCCAAGGCTCCTGGACAGTTGAAGCTTTCTTT.

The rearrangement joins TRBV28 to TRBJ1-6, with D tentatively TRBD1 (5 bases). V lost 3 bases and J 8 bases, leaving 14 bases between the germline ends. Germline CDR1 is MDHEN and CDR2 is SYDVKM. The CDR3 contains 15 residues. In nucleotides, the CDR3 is TGTGCCAGCAGTTTGCCGGGGGGTGGCGATTCACCCCTCCACTTT. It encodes CASSLPGGGDSPLHF. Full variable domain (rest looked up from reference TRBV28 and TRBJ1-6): DVKVTQSSRYLVKRTGEKVFLECVQDMDHENMFWYRQDPGLGLRLIYFSYDVKMKEKGDIPEGYSVSREKKERFSLILESASTNQTSMYLCASSLPGGGDSPLHFGNGTRLTVT.

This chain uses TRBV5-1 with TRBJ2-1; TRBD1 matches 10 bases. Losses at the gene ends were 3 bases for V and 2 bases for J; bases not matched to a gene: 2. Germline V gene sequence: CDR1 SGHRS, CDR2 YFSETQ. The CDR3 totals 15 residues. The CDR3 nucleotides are TGCGCCAGCAGCTCTGGGACAGGGGCCTACAATGAGCAGTTCTTC. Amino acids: CASSSGTGAYNEQFF.

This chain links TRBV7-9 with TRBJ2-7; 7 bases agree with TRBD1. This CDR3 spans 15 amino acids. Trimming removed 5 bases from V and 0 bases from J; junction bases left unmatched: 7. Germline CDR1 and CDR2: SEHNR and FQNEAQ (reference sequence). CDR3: CASSRGQVFSYEQYF. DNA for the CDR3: TGTGCCAGCAGCCGAGGACAGGTGTTCTCCTACGAGCAGTACTTC.

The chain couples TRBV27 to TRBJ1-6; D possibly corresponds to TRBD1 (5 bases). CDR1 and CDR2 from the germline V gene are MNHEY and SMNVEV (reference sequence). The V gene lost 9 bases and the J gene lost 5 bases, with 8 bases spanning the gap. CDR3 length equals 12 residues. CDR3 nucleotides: TGTGCCAGAGACAGACATAATTCACCCCTCCACTTT. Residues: CARDRHNSPLHF.

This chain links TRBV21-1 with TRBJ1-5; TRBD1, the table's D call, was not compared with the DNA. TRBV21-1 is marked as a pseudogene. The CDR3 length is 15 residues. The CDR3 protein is CASSPRDSSNQPQHF. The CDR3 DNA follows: TGTGCCAGCAGCCCCCGGGACAGTAGCAATCAGCCCCAGCATTTT.

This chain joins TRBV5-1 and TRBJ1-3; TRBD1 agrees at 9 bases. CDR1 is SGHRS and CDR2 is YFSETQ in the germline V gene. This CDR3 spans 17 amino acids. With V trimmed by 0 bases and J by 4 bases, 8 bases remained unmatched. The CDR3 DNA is TGCGCCAGCAGCTTGGTTTCGGGACAGGGCTACGGAAACACCATATATTTT. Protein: CASSLVSGQGYGNTIYF. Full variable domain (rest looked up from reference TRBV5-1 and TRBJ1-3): KAGVTQTPRYLIKTRGQQVTLSCSPISGHRSVSWYQQTPGQGLQFLFEYFSETQRNKGNFPGRFSGRQFSNSRSEMNVSTLELGDSALYLCASSLVSGQGYGNTIYFGEGSWLTVV.

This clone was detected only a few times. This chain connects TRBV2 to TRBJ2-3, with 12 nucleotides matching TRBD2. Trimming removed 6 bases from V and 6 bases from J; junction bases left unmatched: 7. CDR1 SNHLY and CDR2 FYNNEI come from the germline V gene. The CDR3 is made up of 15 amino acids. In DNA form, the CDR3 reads TGTGCCAGCAGACCGGGACTAGCGGGCCGGGATACGCAGTATTTT. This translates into CASRPGLAGRDTQYF.

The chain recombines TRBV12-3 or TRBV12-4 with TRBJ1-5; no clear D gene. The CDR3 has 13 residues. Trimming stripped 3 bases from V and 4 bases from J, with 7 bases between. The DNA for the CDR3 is TGTGCCAGCAGTTTGGTCGGGAATCAGCCCCAGCATTTT. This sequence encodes CASSLVGNQPQHF.

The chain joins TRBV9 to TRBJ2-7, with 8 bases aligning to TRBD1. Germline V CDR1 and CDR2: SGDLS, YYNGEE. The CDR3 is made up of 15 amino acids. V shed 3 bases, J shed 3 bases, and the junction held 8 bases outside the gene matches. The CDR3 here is CASSEAGTGLYEQYF. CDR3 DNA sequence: TGTGCCAGCAGCGAAGCCGGGACAGGACTCTACGAGCAGTACTTC.

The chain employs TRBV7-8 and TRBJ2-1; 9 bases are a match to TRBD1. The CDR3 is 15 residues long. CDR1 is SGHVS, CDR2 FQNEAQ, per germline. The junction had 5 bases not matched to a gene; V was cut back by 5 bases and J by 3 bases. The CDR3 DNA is TGTGCCAGCAGCGCGGGACAGGGATTCTACAATGAGCAGTTCTTC. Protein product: CASSAGQGFYNEQFF.

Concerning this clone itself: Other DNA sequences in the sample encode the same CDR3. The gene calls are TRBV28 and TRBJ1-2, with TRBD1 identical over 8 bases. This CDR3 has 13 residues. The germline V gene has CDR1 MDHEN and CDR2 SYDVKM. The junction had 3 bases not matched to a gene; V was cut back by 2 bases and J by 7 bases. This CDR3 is CASSLTGGVGYTF. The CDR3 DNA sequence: TGTGCCAGCAGTTTAACAGGGGGGGTTGGCTACACCTTC.

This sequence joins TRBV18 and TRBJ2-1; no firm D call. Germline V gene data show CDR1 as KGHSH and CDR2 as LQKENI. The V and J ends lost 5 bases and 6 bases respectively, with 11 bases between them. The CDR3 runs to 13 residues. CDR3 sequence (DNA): TGTGCCAGCTCAGCCCTGACGGGCAATGAGCAGTTCTTC. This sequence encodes CASSALTGNEQFF.

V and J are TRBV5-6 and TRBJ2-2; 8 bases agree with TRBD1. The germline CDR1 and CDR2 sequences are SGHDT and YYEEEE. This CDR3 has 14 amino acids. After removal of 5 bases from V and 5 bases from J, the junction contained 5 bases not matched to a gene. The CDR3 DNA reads TGTGCCAGCAGACGGACAGGGTGGACCGGGGAGCTGTTTTTT. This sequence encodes CASRRTGWTGELFF.

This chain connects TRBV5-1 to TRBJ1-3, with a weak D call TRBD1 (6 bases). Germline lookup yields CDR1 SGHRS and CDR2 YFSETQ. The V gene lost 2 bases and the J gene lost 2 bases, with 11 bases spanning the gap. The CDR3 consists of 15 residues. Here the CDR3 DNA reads TGCGCCAGCAGCTTAGTACAGGGCGCTGGAAACACCATATATTTT. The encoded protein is CASSLVQGAGNTIYF.

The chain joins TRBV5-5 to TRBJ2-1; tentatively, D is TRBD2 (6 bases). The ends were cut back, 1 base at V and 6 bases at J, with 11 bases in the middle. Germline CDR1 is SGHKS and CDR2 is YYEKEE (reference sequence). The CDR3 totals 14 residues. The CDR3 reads CASSLPTSFNEQFF. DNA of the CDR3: TGTGCCAGCAGCTTGCCGACTAGTTTCAATGAGCAGTTCTTC.

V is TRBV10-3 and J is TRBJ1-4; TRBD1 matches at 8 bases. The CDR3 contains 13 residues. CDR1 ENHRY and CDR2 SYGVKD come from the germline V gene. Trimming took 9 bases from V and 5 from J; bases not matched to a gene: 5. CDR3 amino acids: CAISGTGNEKLFF. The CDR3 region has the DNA TGTGCCATTTCCGGGACAGGAAATGAAAAACTGTTTTTT.

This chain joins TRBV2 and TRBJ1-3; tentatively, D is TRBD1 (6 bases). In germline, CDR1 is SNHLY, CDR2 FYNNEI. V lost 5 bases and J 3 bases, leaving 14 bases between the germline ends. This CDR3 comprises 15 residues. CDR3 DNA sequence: TGTGCCAGCAGTATCCTAGGGACAAGTGGAAACACCATATATTTT. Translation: CASSILGTSGNTIYF.

The CDR3 coding sequence is TGTGCCAGCAGCCAAGGCCCGACAGGAGAGCCCCAGCATTTT. This encodes CASSQGPTGEPQHF. V usage is TRBV3-1 (or the pseudogene TRBV3-2) and J usage is TRBJ1-5, with D possibly TRBD1 on 6 matching bases. CDR3 length: 14 amino acids. Germline loops: CDR1 LGHDT, CDR2 YNNKEL (reference sequence). Trimming left V 1 base short and J 8 bases short, with 12 bases between.

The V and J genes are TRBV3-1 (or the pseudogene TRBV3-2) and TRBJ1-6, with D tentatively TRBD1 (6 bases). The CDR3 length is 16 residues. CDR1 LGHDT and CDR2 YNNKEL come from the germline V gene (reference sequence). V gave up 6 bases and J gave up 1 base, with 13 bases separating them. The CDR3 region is CASSRGRGSYNSPLHF. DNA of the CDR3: TGTGCCAGCAGTCGTGGGAGGGGGTCCTATAATTCACCCCTCCACTTT.

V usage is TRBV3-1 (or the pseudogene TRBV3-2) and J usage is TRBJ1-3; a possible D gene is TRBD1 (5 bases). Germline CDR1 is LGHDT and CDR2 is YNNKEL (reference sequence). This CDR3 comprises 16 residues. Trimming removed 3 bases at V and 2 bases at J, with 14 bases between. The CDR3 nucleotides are TGTGCCAGCAGCCACCCCGGGGGGTTTGCTGGAAACACCATATATTTT. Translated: CASSHPGGFAGNTIYF.